This TCR beta chain is from a study of cytomegalovirus exposure and HLA in healthy donors. Across the whole study: A subsequent analysis stated that the 120 validation repertoires were run on the same platform as the roughly 670 first-cohort repertoires.

On this clone itself: What it binds is unknown.

Some clones are missing from TCRdb's copy, which holds only in-frame ones; the method was immunoSEQ multiplex PCR. The sample shows approximately 82,000 clones, 85% to 95% of them seen only once. From the approximately 110-subject validation cohort, which was separate from the approximately 700-subject first cohort, the donors were drawn. Findings and caveats of the study: Confirmation was obtained in vitro that a few CMV-associated chains are specific for CMV antigens. Many donors shared some public TCRs, even though most TCR sequences were rare.

The sequencing sample was made of PBMCs. The source of this sequence is a woman aged 18-35 years in good health and CMV-seronegative.

CDR3 DNA: TGTGCCAGTAGTAGGGCTAGCGGGATCCCCCTATCCTACAATGAGCAGTTCTTC. It codes for CASSRASGIPLSYNEQFF. The chain recombines TRBV19 with TRBJ2-1; 9 nucleotides line up with TRBD2. Germline V gene sequence: CDR1 LNHDA, CDR2 SQIVND (reference sequence). V dropped 4 bases and J dropped 1; count of bases not matched to a gene: 11. The CDR3 extends over 18 amino acids.